This T cell receptor (beta chain) stems from a study of T cell changes during pregnancy in multiple sclerosis. TCRdb keeps only in-frame clones here, not all; method: immunoSEQ multiplex PCR. The data show 40,000 or so clones, roughly 89% seen once. In regard to this clone: Mismatch with germline at one junction end may stem from a read error.

The CDR3 length is 14 residues. Per germline, CDR1 MNHEY and CDR2 SVGAGI. The chain is built from TRBV6-5 and TRBJ2-7, with D hard to call. The TCR was taken from a female donor with multiple sclerosis, enrolled in a pregnancy study. Material: CD4+ T cells from peripheral blood mononuclear cells, obtained in the first trimester of pregnancy. Here the CDR3 DNA reads TGTGCCAGCGGTTACTCGGCAGGAACCTACGAGCAGTACTTC. Translated, it gives CASGYSAGTYEQYF.